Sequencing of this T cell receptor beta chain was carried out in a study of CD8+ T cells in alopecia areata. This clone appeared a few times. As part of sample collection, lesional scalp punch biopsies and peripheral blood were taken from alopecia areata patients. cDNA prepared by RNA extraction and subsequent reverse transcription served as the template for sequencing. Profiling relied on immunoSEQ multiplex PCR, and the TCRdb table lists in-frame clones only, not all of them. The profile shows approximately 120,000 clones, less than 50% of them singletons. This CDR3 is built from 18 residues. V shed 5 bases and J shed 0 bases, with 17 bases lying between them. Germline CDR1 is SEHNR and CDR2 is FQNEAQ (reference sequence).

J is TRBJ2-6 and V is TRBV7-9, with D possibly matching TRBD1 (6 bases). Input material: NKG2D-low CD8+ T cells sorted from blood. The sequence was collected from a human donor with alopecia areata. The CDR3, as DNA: TGTGCCAGCAGCCTGAAGACAGGACCCAGCTCTGGGGCCAACGTCCTGACTTTC. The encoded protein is CASSLKTGPSSGANVLTF.